Each of the 27 T cell receptor beta chains below was sequenced from the same sample in a study of blood T cells in healthy people across ages. It was with a sample-barcoded 5' primer and a J-beta primer mix that a second PCR of about 6 to 11 cycles was run. TCRdb called the 5' RACE reads again in MiXCR, with one record for every CDR3 protein. Of 1,100,000 or so distinct CDR3 sequences detected, 35% to 55% appear once; the ten largest clones hold under 20%. The sample comprised blood. Receptors originate from a woman aged 60 to 75 in good health.

This clonotype was counted only a few times. This chain uses TRBV7-2 with TRBJ2-7; 8 positions agree with TRBD2. Trimming took 6 bases from V and 5 from J; bases not matched to a gene: 12. Germline assignment: CDR1 SGHTA and CDR2 FQGNSA. The CDR3 length is 15 residues. The DNA of the CDR3 is TGTGCCAGCAGTCCAGACGGGAGGGCCTGGGACGAGCAGTACTTC. Protein: CASSPDGRAWDEQYF.

Only a few counts were recorded for this clonotype. The chain recombines TRBV4-2 with TRBJ2-7; 7 nucleotides agree with TRBD2. Germline lookup yields CDR1 LGHNA and CDR2 YNFKEQ. The CDR3 loop spans 14 amino acids. V lost 0 bases and J lost 9; bases outside the gene matches: 8. The CDR3 coding sequence is TGTGCCAGCAGCCAAGAGGGTGGACTAGATGTGCAGTACTTC. Protein product: CASSQEGGLDVQYF.

CDR3 loop: CASSSSSGGSPYEQYF. Written as DNA, the CDR3 is TGTGCCAGCAGTTCCTCGTCGGGGGGGTCCCCATACGAGCAGTACTTC. The V gene is TRBV12-3 or TRBV12-4, the J gene TRBJ2-5; 8 bases match TRBD2. The J call may be incorrect, as the DNA end agrees better with TRBJ2-7. This CDR3 spans 16 amino acids.

The V call is TRBV9, the J call TRBJ2-3; 12 bases are shared with TRBD2. The CDR3 spans 14 residues. Per germline, CDR1 SGDLS and CDR2 YYNGEE. V shed 0 bases, J shed 9 bases, and the junction held 2 bases outside the gene matches. CDR3 protein: CASSVGLAGDTQYF. In DNA, the CDR3 is TGTGCCAGCAGCGTAGGACTAGCGGGGGACACGCAGTATTTT.

This rearrangement joins TRBV24-1 to TRBJ2-1; 9 nucleotides align to TRBD1. Unmatched junction bases numbered 6, after V lost 4 bases and J lost 6 bases. The germline CDR1 and CDR2 sequences are KGHDR and SFDVKD. The CDR3 runs 15 residues. In DNA, the CDR3 is TGTGCCACCAGTGAATCGGGACAGGGAGGCAATGAGCAGTTCTTC. Translated, it gives CATSESGQGGNEQFF.

The V gene is TRBV18, the J gene TRBJ2-5; 9 positions match TRBD2. The CDR3 length is 20 residues. Germline CDR1 is KGHSH and CDR2 is LQKENI. The junction had 28 bases not matched to a gene; V was cut back by 3 bases and J by 11 bases. CDR3 sequence (DNA): TGTGCCAGCTCACCGACTTGGGTGATAGCGGGAGATAGGAGGCGTTATGAGCAGTACTTC. Translated: CASSPTWVIAGDRRRYEQYF. The whole variable domain, remainder taken from reference TRBV18 and TRBJ2-5, is NAGVMQNPRHLVRRRGQEARLRCSPMKGHSHVYWYRQLPEEGLKFMVYLQKENIIDESGMPKERFSAEFPKEGPSILRIQQVVRGDSAAYFCASSPTWVIAGDRRRYEQYFGPGTRLLVL.

The chain combines TRBV5-6 with TRBJ2-5; 8 nucleotides match TRBD1. The CDR3 has 13 amino acids. The trim removed 4 bases at V and 11 bases at J, leaving 10 bases unmatched. Germline-derived CDR1 and CDR2 are SGHDT and YYEEEE. The chain's CDR3 is CASSVGQEDEQYF. CDR3 in DNA: TGTGCCAGCAGCGTGGGACAGGAGGATGAGCAGTACTTC. Variable domain in full (rest from reference TRBV5-6 and TRBJ2-5): DAGVTQSPTHLIKTRGQQVTLRCSPKSGHDTVSWYQQALGQGPQFIFQYYEEEERQRGNFPDRFSGHQFPNYSSELNVNALLLGDSALYLCASSVGQEDEQYFGPGTRLLVL.

The V call is TRBV15, the J call TRBJ2-1; D unclear. The CDR3 sequence is 14 residues long. Germline V gene sequence: CDR1 LNHNV, CDR2 YYDKDF (reference sequence). The germline V and J ends were trimmed by 0 bases and 6 bases, with 9 bases remaining between them. The chain's CDR3 is CATSRDLAPNEQFF. The CDR3 coding sequence is TGTGCCACCAGCAGAGATCTGGCCCCCAATGAGCAGTTCTTC.

V usage is TRBV3-1 and J usage is TRBJ1-1; D possibly corresponds to TRBD1 (6 bases). The CDR3 length is 15 residues. The V and J ends lost 2 bases and 0 bases respectively, with 10 bases between them. Germline V lookup: CDR1 LGHDT, CDR2 YNNKEL (reference sequence). The CDR3 loop is CASSQSDRLNTEAFF. In nucleotides, the CDR3 is TGTGCCAGCAGCCAAAGTGACAGGTTGAACACTGAAGCTTTCTTT.

This clonotype was detected a few times. The V gene is TRBV27, the J gene TRBJ2-7; 9 bases line up with TRBD2. J was trimmed by 2 bases and V by 0 bases; bases with no gene match: 5. Germline V gene lookup returns CDR1 MNHEY and CDR2 SMNVEV (reference sequence). The CDR3 consists of 16 residues. DNA of the CDR3: TGTGCCAGCAGTTTATCGACTAGCGGACTAACCTACGAGCAGTACTTC. Protein sequence: CASSLSTSGLTYEQYF.

The gene calls are TRBV5-1 and TRBJ2-1; 7 nucleotides line up with TRBD2. This CDR3 contains 14 residues. The V gene's germline CDR1 is SGHRS and CDR2 YFSETQ. J lost 7 bases, V lost 7 bases, and 11 bases had no gene match. CDR3 DNA sequence: TGCGCCAGCGGAACGGGTGGGAGGGAGAATGAGCAGTTCTTC. Translation: CASGTGGRENEQFF. Drawing the rest from reference TRBV5-1 and TRBJ2-1, the complete variable domain is KAGVTQTPRYLIKTRGQQVTLSCSPISGHRSVSWYQQTPGQGLQFLFEYFSETQRNKGNFPGRFSGRQFSNSRSEMNVSTLELGDSALYLCASGTGGRENEQFFGPGTRLTVL.

There are many counts of this clonotype. The V gene is TRBV7-9, the J gene TRBJ2-1; D unclear. This CDR3 comprises 16 residues. CDR1 and CDR2 from the germline V gene are SEHNR and FQNEAQ (reference sequence). V gave up 4 bases and J gave up 3 bases, with 16 bases separating them. The CDR3 DNA follows: TGTGCCAGCAGCTCTTCCCCGACTTCCCACTACAATGAGCAGTTCTTC. This codes for CASSSSPTSHYNEQFF.

This clonotype was observed a handful of times. This sequence joins TRBV5-1 and TRBJ1-6, with TRBD1 as a possible D gene (5 bases). Germline CDR1 reads SGHRS; CDR2 reads YFSETQ. V was shortened by 4 bases and J by 8 bases, with 13 bases between the two germline ends. This CDR3 has 14 amino acids. In DNA form, the CDR3 reads TGCGCCAGCAGCGGCGGGGCTGGGGATTCACCCCTCCACTTT. This gives the protein CASSGGAGDSPLHF. The whole variable domain, filled in from reference TRBV5-1 and TRBJ1-6, reads KAGVTQTPRYLIKTRGQQVTLSCSPISGHRSVSWYQQTPGQGLQFLFEYFSETQRNKGNFPGRFSGRQFSNSRSEMNVSTLELGDSALYLCASSGGAGDSPLHFGNGTRLTVT.

The sample holds a few counts of this clonotype. CDR3 sequence (DNA): TGTGCCAGCAGCTTACGTCCGGGACTAGCGGGAGCCGAGCAGTACTTC. Translation gives CASSLRPGLAGAEQYF. The chain joins TRBV11-2 to TRBJ2-7, with TRBD2 identical over 14 bases. CDR1 and CDR2 (germline): SGHAT, FQNNGV. This CDR3 is built from 16 residues. The J segment lost 6 bases and the V segment lost 2 bases, leaving 6 bases of the junction unmatched.

The V gene is TRBV20-1, the J gene TRBJ1-5, with a possible D match to TRBD1 (5 bases). Trimming left V 3 bases short and J 3 bases short, with 21 bases between. Per germline, CDR1 DFQATT and CDR2 SNEGSKA (reference sequence). There are 17 residues in the CDR3. The DNA of the CDR3 is TGCAGTGCTAGTGTTTGGGCCCTCGGGACCCCCAATCAGCCCCAGCATTTT. Protein: CSASVWALGTPNQPQHF.

This clonotype was seen more than once but under ten times. V and J are TRBV20-1 and TRBJ2-3, with 13 bases identical to TRBD2. V shed 3 bases, J shed 7 bases, and the junction held 7 bases outside the gene matches. The CDR3 sequence is 15 residues long. The germline CDR1 and CDR2 sequences are DFQATT and SNEGSKA (reference sequence). CDR3 in amino acids: CSASRTSGRGYTQYF. The CDR3 nucleotides read TGCAGTGCTAGTCGAACTAGCGGGAGGGGATATACGCAGTATTTT.

Only a few counts were recorded for this clonotype. The chain is built from TRBV27 and TRBJ2-7; perhaps TRBD1 as D (6 bases). V was trimmed by 0 bases and J by 1 base, leaving 13 bases between them. The CDR3 runs to 16 residues. Germline loops: CDR1 MNHEY, CDR2 SMNVEV (reference sequence). This chain's CDR3 is CASSLSKGDGSYEQYF. CDR3 DNA sequence: TGTGCCAGCAGTTTATCGAAGGGGGACGGGTCCTACGAGCAGTACTTC.

This chain connects TRBV9 to TRBJ1-1; a weak D match, TRBD1 (5 bases). Germline CDR1 and CDR2: SGDLS and YYNGEE. CDR3 length: 15 residues. Trimming removed 3 bases at V and 1 base at J, with 13 bases between. The CDR3, as DNA: TGTGCCAGCAGCGCGAAGGGGCAGAAGAACACTGAAGCTTTCTTT. Amino acids: CASSAKGQKNTEAFF.

This clonotype was recorded many times. The J gene is TRBJ2-7, the V gene TRBV11-1, with 9 bases aligning to TRBD2. Germline assignment: CDR1 SGHAT and CDR2 FQDESV (reference sequence). CDR3 length equals 17 residues. The V and J ends lost 6 bases and 0 bases, in that order; junction bases with no gene match: 12. The CDR3 nucleotides are TGTGCCAGCAGTCCTACTAGCGGGCAAGTATTCTCCTACGAGCAGTACTTC. Amino acid sequence: CASSPTSGQVFSYEQYF.

CDR3 amino acids: CASSAQVSGEAFF. CDR3 DNA: TGCGCCAGCAGCGCACAGGTTTCGGGGGAAGCTTTCTTT. The chain is built from TRBV4-1 and TRBJ1-1; D perhaps matches TRBD1 (5 bases). V shed 5 bases and J shed 8 bases, with 15 bases lying between them. The CDR3 totals 13 residues. Germline CDR1 reads MGHRA; CDR2 reads YSYEKL.

The chain recombines TRBV27 with TRBJ2-3; unclear D gene. The germline CDR1 and CDR2 sequences are MNHEY and SMNVEV (reference sequence). The germline V and J ends were trimmed by 2 bases and 0 bases, with 15 bases remaining between them. This CDR3 region has 17 residues. The CDR3 coding sequence is TGTGCCAGCAGTTTAGTTTGGTCTTACTCGAGCACAGATACGCAGTATTTT. Its protein is CASSLVWSYSSTDTQYF.

The rearrangement links TRBV12-3 or TRBV12-4 to TRBJ1-2, with D perhaps matching TRBD1 (6 bases). Between the trimmed V and J ends, which lost 7 bases and 8 bases, there was a span of 20 bases. The CDR3 consists of 14 residues. This CDR3 is CASTTSGRRGGYTF. The CDR3 nucleotides are TGTGCCAGCACTACATCAGGGAGGAGGGGGGGCTACACCTTC.

This clonotype was counted between two and nine times. The V gene is TRBV7-9, the J gene TRBJ2-7, with D uncertain. CDR1 SEHNR and CDR2 FQNEAQ come from the germline V gene (reference sequence). The ends were cut back, 0 bases at V and 0 bases at J, with 6 bases in the middle. The CDR3 has 14 amino acids. CDR3: CASSLAEHSYEQYF. For the CDR3, the DNA is TGTGCCAGCAGCTTAGCGGAGCACTCCTACGAGCAGTACTTC.

As DNA, the CDR3 is TGTGCCAGCAGCCCCCGGGAGCTGTATGAGCAGTTCTTC. This sequence encodes CASSPRELYEQFF. This chain links TRBV7-9 with TRBJ2-1, with D possibly TRBD2 on 6 matching bases. V was trimmed by 5 bases and J by 8 bases, leaving 13 bases between them. Germline loops: CDR1 SEHNR, CDR2 FQNEAQ (reference sequence). The CDR3 is 13 amino acids.

This clonotype was seen only a few times. The chain couples TRBV27 to TRBJ2-7; no clear D. Trimming shortened V by 5 bases and J by 0 bases, and 8 bases separated the two germline ends. Germline V gives CDR1 MNHEY, CDR2 SMNVEV (reference sequence). The CDR3 loop spans 13 amino acids. The CDR3 region has the DNA TGTGCCAGCAGTGCCTATACCTCCTACGAGCAGTACTTC. This gives the protein CASSAYTSYEQYF.

The V gene is TRBV24-1, the J gene TRBJ2-1; 8 bases agree with TRBD2. The J segment lost 2 bases and the V segment lost 5 bases, leaving 16 bases of the junction unmatched. CDR3 length: 19 residues. CDR1 and CDR2 from the germline V gene are KGHDR and SFDVKD. The CDR3 DNA reads TGTGCCACCAGTGTCCCCCCGGGGGTCGGGAGGGCCGCCTACAATGAGCAGTTCTTC. Amino acid sequence: CATSVPPGVGRAAYNEQFF.

The chain employs TRBV3-1 and TRBJ1-2, with 10 bases identical to TRBD1. The germline CDR1 and CDR2 sequences are LGHDT and YNNKEL (reference sequence). With 3 bases clipped from V and 4 bases from J, the junction kept 5 bases outside the gene matches. The length of the CDR3 is 15 residues. The CDR3 sequence is CASSHPGQGSYGYTF. The CDR3 DNA follows: TGTGCCAGCAGCCATCCGGGACAGGGGTCCTATGGCTACACCTTC.